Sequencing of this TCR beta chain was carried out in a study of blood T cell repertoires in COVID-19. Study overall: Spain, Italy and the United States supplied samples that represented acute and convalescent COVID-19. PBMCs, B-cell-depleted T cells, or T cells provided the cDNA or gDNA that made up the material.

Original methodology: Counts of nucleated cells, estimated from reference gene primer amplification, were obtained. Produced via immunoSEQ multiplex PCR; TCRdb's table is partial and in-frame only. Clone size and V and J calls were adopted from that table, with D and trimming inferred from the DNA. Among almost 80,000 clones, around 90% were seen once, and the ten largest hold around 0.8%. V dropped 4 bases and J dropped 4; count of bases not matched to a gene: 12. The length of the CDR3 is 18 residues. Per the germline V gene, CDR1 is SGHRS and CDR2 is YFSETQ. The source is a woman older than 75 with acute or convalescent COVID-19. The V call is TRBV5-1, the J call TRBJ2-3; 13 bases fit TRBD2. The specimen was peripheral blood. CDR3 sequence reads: CASSAGLAGSPGADTQYF. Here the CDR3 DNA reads TGCGCCAGCAGCGCGGGACTAGCGGGGTCGCCAGGGGCAGATACGCAGTATTTT.